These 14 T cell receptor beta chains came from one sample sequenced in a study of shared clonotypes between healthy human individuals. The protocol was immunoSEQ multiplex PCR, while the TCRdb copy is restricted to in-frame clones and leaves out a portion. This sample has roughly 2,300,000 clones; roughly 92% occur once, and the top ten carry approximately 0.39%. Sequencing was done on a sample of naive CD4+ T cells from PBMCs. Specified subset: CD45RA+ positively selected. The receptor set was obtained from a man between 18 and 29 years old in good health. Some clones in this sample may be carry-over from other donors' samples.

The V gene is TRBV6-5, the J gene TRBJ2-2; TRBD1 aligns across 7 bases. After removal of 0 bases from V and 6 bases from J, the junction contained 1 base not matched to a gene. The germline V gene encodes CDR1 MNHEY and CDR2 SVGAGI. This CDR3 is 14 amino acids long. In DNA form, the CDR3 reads TGTGCCAGCAGTTACTCGAGGGGGCCCGGGGAGCTGTTTTTT. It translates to CASSYSRGPGELFF.

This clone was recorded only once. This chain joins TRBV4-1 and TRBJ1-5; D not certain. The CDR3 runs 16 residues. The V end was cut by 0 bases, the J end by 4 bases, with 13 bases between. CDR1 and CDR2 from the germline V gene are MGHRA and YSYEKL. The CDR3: CASSQDYNRLNQPQHF. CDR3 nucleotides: TGCGCCAGCAGCCAAGATTATAACAGACTAAATCAGCCCCAGCATTTT.

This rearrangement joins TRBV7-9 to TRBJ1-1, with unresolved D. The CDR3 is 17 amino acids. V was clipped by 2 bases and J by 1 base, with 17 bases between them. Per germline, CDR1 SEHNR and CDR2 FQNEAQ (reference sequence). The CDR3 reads CASSLSLIGRPNTEAFF. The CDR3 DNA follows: TGTGCCAGCAGCTTATCACTTATTGGCAGACCGAACACTGAAGCTTTCTTT.

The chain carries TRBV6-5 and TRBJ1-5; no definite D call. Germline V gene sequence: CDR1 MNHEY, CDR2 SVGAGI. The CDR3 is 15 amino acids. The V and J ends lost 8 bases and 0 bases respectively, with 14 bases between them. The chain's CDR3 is CASRRARYSNQPQHF. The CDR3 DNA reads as TGTGCCAGCCGCCGGGCACGGTATAGCAATCAGCCCCAGCATTTT.

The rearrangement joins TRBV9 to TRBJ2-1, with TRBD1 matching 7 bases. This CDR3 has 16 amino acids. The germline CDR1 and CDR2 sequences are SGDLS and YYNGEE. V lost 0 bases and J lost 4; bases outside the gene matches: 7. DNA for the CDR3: TGTGCCAGCAGCGTAGCTGGGGGACAGAATTACAATGAGCAGTTCTTC. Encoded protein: CASSVAGGQNYNEQFF.

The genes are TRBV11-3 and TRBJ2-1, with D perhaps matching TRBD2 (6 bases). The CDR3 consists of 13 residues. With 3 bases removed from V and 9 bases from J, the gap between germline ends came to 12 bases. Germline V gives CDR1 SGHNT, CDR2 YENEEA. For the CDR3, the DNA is TGTGCCAGCAGCTTCCTCTTGGGGGGTGAGCAGTTCTTC. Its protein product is CASSFLLGGEQFF. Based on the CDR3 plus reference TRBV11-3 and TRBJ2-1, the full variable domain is EAGVVQSPRYKIIEKKQPVAFWCNPISGHNTLYWYLQNLGQGPELLIRYENEEAVDDSQLPKDRFSAERLKGVDSTLKIQPAELGDSAVYLCASSFLLGGEQFFGPGTRLTVL.

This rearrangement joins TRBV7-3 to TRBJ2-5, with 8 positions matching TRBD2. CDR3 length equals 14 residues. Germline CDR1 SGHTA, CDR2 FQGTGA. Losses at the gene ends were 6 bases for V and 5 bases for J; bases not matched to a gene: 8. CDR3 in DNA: TGTGCCAGCAGTCAGAGCGGGAGTTGGGAGACCCAGTACTTC. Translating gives CASSQSGSWETQYF.

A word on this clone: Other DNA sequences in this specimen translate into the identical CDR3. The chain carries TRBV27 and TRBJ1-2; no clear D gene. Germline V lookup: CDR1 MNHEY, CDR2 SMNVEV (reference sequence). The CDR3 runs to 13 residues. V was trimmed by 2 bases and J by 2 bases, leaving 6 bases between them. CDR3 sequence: CASSLRQNYGYTF. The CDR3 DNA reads TGTGCCAGCAGTTTACGCCAGAACTATGGCTACACCTTC.

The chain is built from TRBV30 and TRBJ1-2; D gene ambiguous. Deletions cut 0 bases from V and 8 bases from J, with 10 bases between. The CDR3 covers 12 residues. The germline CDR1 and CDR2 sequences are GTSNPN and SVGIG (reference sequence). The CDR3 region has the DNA TGTGCCTGGAGTGTAACCTCCCGGGGCTACACCTTC. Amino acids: CAWSVTSRGYTF.

CDR3 loop: CASSQPSKWRPTVSGNTIYF. The CDR3 DNA reads TGCGCCAGCAGCCAGCCTTCCAAGTGGCGTCCGACGGTCTCTGGAAACACCATATATTTT. The rearrangement joins TRBV4-1 to TRBJ1-3; D uncertain. Deletions cut 3 bases from V and 0 bases from J, with 24 bases between. CDR1 is MGHRA, CDR2 YSYEKL, per germline. This CDR3 is 20 amino acids long.

The CDR3 DNA follows: TGCAGCGCAGCCCCGAGGTCTTCCAATGAGCAGTTCTTC. It encodes CSAAPRSSNEQFF. The chain couples TRBV29-1 to TRBJ2-1, with D unresolved. Germline-derived CDR1 and CDR2 are SQVTM and ANQGSEA. The CDR3 is 13 residues long. The germline V and J ends were trimmed by 7 bases and 6 bases, with 16 bases remaining between them.

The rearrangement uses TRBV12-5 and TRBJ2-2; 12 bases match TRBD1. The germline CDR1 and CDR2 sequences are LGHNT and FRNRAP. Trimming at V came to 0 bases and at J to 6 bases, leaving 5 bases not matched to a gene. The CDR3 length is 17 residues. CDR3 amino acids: CASGLVLGQGAPGELFF. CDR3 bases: TGTGCTAGTGGTTTGGTATTGGGACAGGGGGCCCCCGGGGAGCTGTTTTTT.

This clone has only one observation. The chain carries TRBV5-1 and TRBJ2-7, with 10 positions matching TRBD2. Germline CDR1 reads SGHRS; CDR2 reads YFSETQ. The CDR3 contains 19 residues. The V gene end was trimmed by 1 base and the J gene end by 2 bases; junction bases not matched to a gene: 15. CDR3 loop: CASSLTVVAGGPRTYEQYF. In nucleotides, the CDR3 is TGCGCCAGCAGCTTGACGGTGGTAGCGGGAGGCCCTCGCACCTACGAGCAGTACTTC.

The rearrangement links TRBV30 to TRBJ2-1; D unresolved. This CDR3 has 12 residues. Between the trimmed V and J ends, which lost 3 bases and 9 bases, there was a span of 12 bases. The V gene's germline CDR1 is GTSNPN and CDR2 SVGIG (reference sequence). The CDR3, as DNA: TGTGCCTGGAGCCATGCGACAATTGAGCAGTTCTTC. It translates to CAWSHATIEQFF.